The present T cell receptor (beta chain) was sequenced within a study of post-analysis software for immune sequencing data. In the study overall: Recorded disease courses covered relapsing-remitting, secondary progressive and progressive-relapsing multiple sclerosis. Some patients had no subtype annotation. Study outcomes and limitations: Controls significantly exceeded multiple sclerosis patients in normalized Chao1 diversity. Five or six TRBV segments, TRBV5-6, TRBV5-1 and TRBV20-1 among them, were found more frequent in patients than controls. Strong co-clustering by F measure linked samples that shared a preparation batch.

This clonotype showed up just a few times. Its antigen is undetermined. A junction end diverges from the germline sequence, so it may reflect a read error. The germline V gene encodes CDR1 SGHRS and CDR2 YFSETQ. The CDR3 is made up of 16 amino acids. The library was made from cDNA and included unique molecular identifiers. Input of roughly 0.85 to 11 million T cells yielded 400,000 to 550,000 cDNA molecules. TCRdb re-analysed the PCR reads in MiXCR, keeping a single row per CDR3 protein. This table has some 800,000 distinct CDR3 sequences, around 45% appearing once. The clonotype originates from a girl aged 5 to 17 with multiple sclerosis. V is TRBV5-1 and J is TRBJ2-5; TRBD2 matches at 8 bases. The material sequenced was blood. DNA of the CDR3: TGCGCCAGCAGCTTGGCAACGGGAGGGGACCAAGAGACTCAGTGCTTC. Translation gives CASSLATGGDQETQCF.